Shown below are 24 T cell receptor beta chains from a single sample sequenced in a study of patients and donors after allogeneic stem cell transplantation. Using its own MiXCR run on the RT-PCR reads, TCRdb lists one record per CDR3 protein. The repertoire includes approximately 200,000 distinct CDR3 sequences, 41% of them detected once, and about 35% sits in the top ten. The sequencing sample was made of blood, either unsorted or a sorted T cell fraction (not recorded which). The receptors stem from a human donor who was either an allogeneic HSCT recipient or a stem cell or donor lymphocyte infusion donor (not recorded which). It is not recorded whose cells these are; they may come from a transplant donor.

The chain links TRBV12-3 or TRBV12-4 to TRBJ1-1, with D possibly TRBD1 on 6 matching bases. The CDR3 contains 15 residues. V lost 0 bases to trimming and J lost 5 bases, with 13 bases between them. For the CDR3, the DNA is TGTGCCAGCAGTTTAGCGATACCAGGGGTGACTGAAGCTTTCTTT. Encoded protein: CASSLAIPGVTEAFF.

The sample holds one count of this clonotype. V and J are TRBV4-2 and TRBJ2-5; either TRBD1 or TRBD2 may supply D (5 bases each). The CDR3 extends over 13 amino acids. The germline gives CDR1 LGHNA, CDR2 YNFKEQ. The germline V and J ends were trimmed by 1 base and 5 bases, with 8 bases remaining between them. CDR3 protein: CASSQGGAETQYF. Here the CDR3 DNA reads TGTGCCAGCAGCCAAGGAGGGGCGGAGACCCAGTACTTC.

The rearrangement links TRBV4-3 to TRBJ2-7, with D possibly being TRBD1 (5 bases). This CDR3 is 15 amino acids long. Trimming shortened V by 4 bases and J by 4 bases, and 17 bases separated the two germline ends. Germline CDR1 reads LGHNA; CDR2 reads YSLEER. The CDR3 loop is CASSLDASYRYEQYF. The DNA for the CDR3 is TGCGCCAGCAGCCTAGATGCGAGTTACAGGTACGAGCAGTACTTC.

The CDR3 here is CATSRDASGDYGYTF. The CDR3 region has the DNA TGTGCCACCAGCAGAGATGCCTCAGGGGACTATGGCTACACCTTC. V gene TRBV15 combines with J gene TRBJ1-2; possible D gene TRBD1, 6 bases. Per the germline V gene, CDR1 is LNHNV and CDR2 is YYDKDF (reference sequence). CDR3 size: 15 residues. With 0 bases removed from V and 3 bases from J, the gap between germline ends came to 11 bases.

This clonotype was seen more than once but under ten times. This chain joins TRBV27 and TRBJ1-2; D is unclear. Looked up from germline, CDR1 is MNHEY and CDR2 is SMNVEV (reference sequence). This CDR3 region has 14 residues. Trimming removed 6 bases at V and 7 bases at J, with 18 bases between. CDR3 protein: CASRLSEGVGGYTF. For the CDR3, the DNA is TGTGCCAGCAGGTTGTCCGAGGGTGTCGGTGGCTACACCTTC.

In nucleotides, the CDR3 is TGTGCCAGTTCTAGAGAGTGGAACACTGAAGCTTTCTTT. Residues: CASSREWNTEAFF. The V gene is TRBV6-2 or TRBV6-3, the J gene TRBJ1-1, with D hard to call. This CDR3 region has 13 residues. Germline V CDR1 and CDR2: MNHEY, SVGEGT. Trimming pared 9 bases from V and 1 base from J, leaving 12 bases between.

This clonotype was seen only a few times. The chain is built from TRBV12-3 or TRBV12-4 and TRBJ1-2; 10 nucleotides align to TRBD1. Trimming at V came to 5 bases and at J to 4 bases, leaving 7 bases not matched to a gene. The length of the CDR3 is 15 residues. CDR3 DNA: TGTGCCAGCAGTCAAAGGACAGGGGGTTCCTATGGCTACACCTTC. Its protein product is CASSQRTGGSYGYTF.

The V gene is TRBV20-1, the J gene TRBJ2-3; D is undetermined. V was clipped by 3 bases and J by 3 bases, with 7 bases between them. The CDR3 totals 12 residues. The germline V gene encodes CDR1 DFQATT and CDR2 SNEGSKA (reference sequence). CDR3 in DNA: TGCAGTGCTAGGCCCCTGACAGATACGCAGTATTTT. Amino acids: CSARPLTDTQYF.

The chain links TRBV5-6 to TRBJ2-5, with a weak D call TRBD1 (6 bases). Trimming shortened V by 0 bases and J by 5 bases, and 17 bases separated the two germline ends. Germline assignment: CDR1 SGHDT and CDR2 YYEEEE. The CDR3 runs to 16 residues. The CDR3 region is CASSLVLSGVIETQYF. The CDR3, as DNA: TGTGCCAGCAGCTTGGTTTTGTCAGGGGTGATCGAGACCCAGTACTTC.

This clonotype was seen more than once but under ten times. CDR3 bases: TGTGCCAGCAGTCCGGGACAGGGATCACCCCTCCACTTT. It specifies CASSPGQGSPLHF. The V gene is TRBV6-5, the J gene TRBJ1-6; 9 positions agree with TRBD1. V dropped 5 bases and J dropped 10; count of bases not matched to a gene: 3. The CDR3 is 13 amino acids. Germline V gene data show CDR1 as MNHEY and CDR2 as SVGAGI.

This clonotype was recorded once. The CDR3 nucleotides read TGTGCCAGCAGTCCTGATACTAGCGGAGACTACGAGCAGTACTTC. Translated, it gives CASSPDTSGDYEQYF. This chain links TRBV27 with TRBJ2-7, with 8 bases fitting TRBD2. Germline CDR1 reads MNHEY; CDR2 reads SMNVEV (reference sequence). The CDR3 contains 15 residues. The junction had 9 bases not matched to a gene; V was cut back by 5 bases and J by 3 bases.

A few counts support this clonotype. This sequence joins TRBV3-1 and TRBJ1-1; D is perhaps TRBD1 (5 bases). This CDR3 contains 14 residues. The V and J ends lost 2 bases and 1 base respectively, with 8 bases between them. CDR1 LGHDT and CDR2 YNNKEL come from the germline V gene (reference sequence). In DNA form, the CDR3 reads TGTGCCAGCAGCCAATCAGGGCAGAACACTGAAGCTTTCTTT. Residues: CASSQSGQNTEAFF.

This chain links TRBV24-1 with TRBJ2-7; 7 positions agree with TRBD1. The length of the CDR3 is 16 residues. The junction had 7 bases not matched to a gene; V was cut back by 0 bases and J by 3 bases. The V gene's germline CDR1 is KGHDR and CDR2 SFDVKD. This CDR3 is CATSDLRVRGNYEQYF. The CDR3 DNA sequence: TGTGCCACCAGTGATTTGAGGGTCAGGGGGAACTACGAGCAGTACTTC.

The V and J genes are TRBV27 and TRBJ1-5; possibly TRBD1 for D (5 bases). The V gene lost 5 bases and the J gene lost 3 bases, with 14 bases spanning the gap. The germline gives CDR1 MNHEY, CDR2 SMNVEV (reference sequence). The CDR3 consists of 15 residues. The CDR3: CASSPNPGTNQPQHF. The CDR3 nucleotides read TGTGCCAGCAGTCCGAATCCAGGGACCAATCAGCCCCAGCATTTT.

The V call is TRBV12-3 or TRBV12-4, the J call TRBJ1-4, with 8 bases lining up with TRBD1. The CDR3 spans 13 residues. With V trimmed by 6 bases and J by 8 bases, 5 bases remained unmatched. In DNA form, the CDR3 reads TGTGCCAGCAGAACTCGACAGGGGGAAAAACTGTTTTTT. This gives the protein CASRTRQGEKLFF.

The chain combines TRBV5-6 with TRBJ1-3; D might be TRBD1 (5 bases). Trimming left V 6 bases short and J 0 bases short, with 13 bases between. The CDR3 runs to 15 residues. Germline CDR1 is SGHDT and CDR2 is YYEEEE. CDR3: CASTPGFSSGNTIYF. In nucleotides, the CDR3 is TGTGCCAGCACCCCAGGGTTCTCCTCTGGAAACACCATATATTTT.

The chain uses TRBV20-1 and TRBJ1-2; D is ambiguous. There are 9 residues in the CDR3. V lost 8 bases, J lost 6 bases, and 7 bases lay in between. Germline lookup yields CDR1 DFQATT and CDR2 SNEGSKA (reference sequence). CDR3 DNA: TGCAGTAGGAGTCATGGCTACACCTTC. Translating it yields CSRSHGYTF.

The chain has TRBV13 and TRBJ2-1, with TRBD2 matching 7 bases. CDR1 is PRHDT, CDR2 FYEKMQ, per germline (reference sequence). CDR3 length: 16 amino acids. J was trimmed by 1 base and V by 5 bases; bases with no gene match: 8. The CDR3: CASSEPLADSYNEQFF. CDR3 nucleotide sequence: TGTGCCAGCAGCGAACCCCTAGCGGATTCCTACAATGAGCAGTTCTTC.

This clonotype was found a few times. This rearrangement joins TRBV6-2 or TRBV6-3 to TRBJ1-3; D might be TRBD1 (5 bases). This CDR3 is built from 16 residues. Germline V gene lookup returns CDR1 MNHEY and CDR2 SVGEGT. V gave up 0 bases and J gave up 2 bases, with 11 bases separating them. This chain's CDR3 is CASSYSTDSAGNTIYF. The CDR3 DNA follows: TGTGCCAGCAGTTACTCAACCGACAGCGCTGGAAACACCATATATTTT.

This clonotype is hyperexpanded in the sample. The junction shows a germline mismatch at one end, possibly a read error. V and J are TRBV28 and TRBJ1-5; D is undetermined. CDR3 length: 13 amino acids. Germline V gives CDR1 MDHEN, CDR2 SYDVKM. CDR3: CASSLLGNQPQHF. DNA of the CDR3: TGTGCCAGCAGCTTATTGGGCAATCAGCCCCAGCATTTT.

The genes are TRBV29-1 and TRBJ1-1; 9 nucleotides agree with TRBD1. V lost 7 bases and J lost 1; bases outside the gene matches: 10. The CDR3 consists of 15 residues. Looked up from germline, CDR1 is SQVTM and CDR2 is ANQGSEA. The DNA for the CDR3 is TGCAGCGCTAAAACCACAGGGGGCCGGAACACTGAAGCTTTCTTT. This codes for CSAKTTGGRNTEAFF. The complete variable domain, with remaining parts taken from reference TRBV29-1 and TRBJ1-1, reads SAVISQKPSRDICQRGTSLTIQCQVDSQVTMMFWYRQQPGQSLTLIATANQGSEATYESGFVIDKFPISRPNLTFSTLTVSNMSPEDSSIYLCSAKTTGGRNTEAFFGQGTRLTVV.

This chain links TRBV12-3 or TRBV12-4 with TRBJ2-7; no clear D gene. V was cut by 5 bases and J by 3 bases, with 8 bases left in between. The CDR3 contains 12 residues. The DNA for the CDR3 is TGTGCCAGCAGTGACGGATTCTACGAGCAGTACTTC. This encodes CASSDGFYEQYF.

This clonotype was seen only a few times. The chain carries TRBV12-3 or TRBV12-4 and TRBJ1-2, with D uncertain. The ends were cut back, 2 bases at V and 2 bases at J, with 6 bases in the middle. There are 13 residues in the CDR3. The CDR3 is CASSLWRNYGYTF. The DNA for the CDR3 is TGTGCCAGCAGTTTATGGCGGAACTATGGCTACACCTTC.

The chain is built from TRBV5-6 and TRBJ2-7, with TRBD2 identical over 10 bases. Trimming cost V 4 bases and J 6 bases; bases outside gene matches: 10. The CDR3 runs 15 residues. Germline V CDR1 and CDR2: SGHDT, YYEEEE. CDR3 sequence: CASSQTSGPLSEQYF. Here the CDR3 DNA reads TGTGCCAGCAGCCAGACTAGCGGGCCTCTATCCGAGCAGTACTTC. The whole variable domain, remainder taken from reference TRBV5-6 and TRBJ2-7, is DAGVTQSPTHLIKTRGQQVTLRCSPKSGHDTVSWYQQALGQGPQFIFQYYEEEERQRGNFPDRFSGHQFPNYSSELNVNALLLGDSALYLCASSQTSGPLSEQYFGPGTRLTVT.